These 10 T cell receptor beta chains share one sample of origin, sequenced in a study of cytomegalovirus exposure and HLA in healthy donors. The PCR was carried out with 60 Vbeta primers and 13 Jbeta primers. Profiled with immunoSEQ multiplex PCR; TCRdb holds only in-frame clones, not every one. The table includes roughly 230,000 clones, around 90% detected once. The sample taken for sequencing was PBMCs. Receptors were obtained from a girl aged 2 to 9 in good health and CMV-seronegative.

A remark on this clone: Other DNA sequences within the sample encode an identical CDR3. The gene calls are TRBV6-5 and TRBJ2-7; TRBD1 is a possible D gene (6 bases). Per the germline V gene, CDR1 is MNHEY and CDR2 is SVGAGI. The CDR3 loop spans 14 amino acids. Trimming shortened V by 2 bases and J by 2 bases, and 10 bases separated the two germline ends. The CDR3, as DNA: TGTGCCAGCAGTTACGCGACAGGTACCTACGAGCAGTACTTC. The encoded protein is CASSYATGTYEQYF.

CDR3 loop: CASSSGGNNQPQHF. The CDR3 DNA reads TGTGCCAGCAGTTCGGGAGGTAACAATCAGCCCCAGCATTTT. The rearrangement uses TRBV27 and TRBJ1-5; unclear D gene. The ends were cut back, 4 bases at V and 3 bases at J, with 10 bases in the middle. The CDR3 consists of 14 residues. Per germline, CDR1 MNHEY and CDR2 SMNVEV (reference sequence).

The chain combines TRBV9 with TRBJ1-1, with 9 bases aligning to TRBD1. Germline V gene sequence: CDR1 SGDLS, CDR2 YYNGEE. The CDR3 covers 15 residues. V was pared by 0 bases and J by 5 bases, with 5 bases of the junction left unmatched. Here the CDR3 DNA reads TGTGCCAGCAGCGTAGAGAACAGGGGGCGAACTGAAGCTTTCTTT. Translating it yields CASSVENRGRTEAFF.

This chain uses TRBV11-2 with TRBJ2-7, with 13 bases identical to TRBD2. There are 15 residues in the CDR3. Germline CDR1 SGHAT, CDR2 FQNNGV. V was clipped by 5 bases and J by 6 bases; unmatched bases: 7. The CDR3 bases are TGTGCCAGCAGCCCCGGGACTAGCGGGATGTTCGAGCAGTACTTC. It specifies CASSPGTSGMFEQYF.

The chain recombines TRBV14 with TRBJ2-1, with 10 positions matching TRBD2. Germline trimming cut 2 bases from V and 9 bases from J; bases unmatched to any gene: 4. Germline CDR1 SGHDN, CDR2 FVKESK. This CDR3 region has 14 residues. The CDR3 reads CASSQRLAGSEQFF. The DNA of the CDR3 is TGTGCCAGCAGCCAACGACTAGCGGGCAGTGAGCAGTTCTTC. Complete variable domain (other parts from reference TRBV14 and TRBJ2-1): EAGVTQFPSHSVIEKGQTVTLRCDPISGHDNLYWYRRVMGKEIKFLLHFVKESKQDESGMPNNRFLAERTGGTYSTLKVQPAELEDSGVYFCASSQRLAGSEQFFGPGTRLTVL.

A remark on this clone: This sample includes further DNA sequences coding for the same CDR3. CDR3: CASSLQENTGELFF. In DNA, the CDR3 is TGTGCCAGCAGCCTTCAGGAAAACACCGGGGAGCTGTTTTTT. The V call is TRBV5-4, the J call TRBJ2-2, with no clear D. V lost 4 bases, J lost 2 bases, and 9 bases lay in between. Looked up from germline, CDR1 is SGHNT and CDR2 is YYREEE (reference sequence). The length of the CDR3 is 14 residues.

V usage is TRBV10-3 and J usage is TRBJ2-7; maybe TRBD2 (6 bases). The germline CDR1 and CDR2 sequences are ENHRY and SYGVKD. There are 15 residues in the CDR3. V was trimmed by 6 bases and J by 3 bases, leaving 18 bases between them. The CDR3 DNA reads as TGTGCCATCAGCCGCCCCGGGACTGGGTACTACGAGCAGTACTTC. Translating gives CAISRPGTGYYEQYF.

The CDR3 here is CASSYSTSGYEQFF. The CDR3 bases are TGTGCCAGCAGTTACTCGACATCAGGGTATGAGCAGTTCTTC. The chain has TRBV6-6 and TRBJ2-1; tentatively, D is TRBD1 (5 bases). Trimming took 0 bases from V and 8 from J, leaving 11 bases between them. Germline V gene data show CDR1 as MNHNY and CDR2 as SVGAGI (reference sequence). The CDR3 covers 14 residues.

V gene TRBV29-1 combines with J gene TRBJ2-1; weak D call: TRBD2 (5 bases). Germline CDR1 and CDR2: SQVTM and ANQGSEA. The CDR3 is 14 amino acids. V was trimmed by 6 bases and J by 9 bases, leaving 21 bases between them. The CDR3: CSVQAGGEDGEQFF. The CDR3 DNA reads TGCAGCGTCCAGGCGGGCGGAGAGGACGGTGAGCAGTTCTTC.

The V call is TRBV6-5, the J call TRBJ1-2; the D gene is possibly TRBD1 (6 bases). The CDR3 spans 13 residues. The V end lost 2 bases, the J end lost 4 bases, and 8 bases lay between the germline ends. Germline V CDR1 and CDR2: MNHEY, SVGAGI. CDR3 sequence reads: CASSYTGSYGYTF. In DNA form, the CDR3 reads TGTGCCAGCAGTTACACAGGGAGCTATGGCTACACCTTC.